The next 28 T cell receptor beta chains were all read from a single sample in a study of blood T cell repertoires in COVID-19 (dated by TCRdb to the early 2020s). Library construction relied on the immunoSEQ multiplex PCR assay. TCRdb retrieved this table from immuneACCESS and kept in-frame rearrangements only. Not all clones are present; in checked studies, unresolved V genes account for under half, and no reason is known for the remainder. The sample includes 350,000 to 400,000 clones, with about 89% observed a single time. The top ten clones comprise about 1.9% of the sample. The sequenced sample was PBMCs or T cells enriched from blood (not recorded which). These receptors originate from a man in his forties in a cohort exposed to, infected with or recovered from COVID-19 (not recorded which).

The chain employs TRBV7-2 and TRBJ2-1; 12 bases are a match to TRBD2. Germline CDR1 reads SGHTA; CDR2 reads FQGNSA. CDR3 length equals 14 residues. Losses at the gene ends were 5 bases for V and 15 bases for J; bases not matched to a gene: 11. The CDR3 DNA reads TGTGCCAGCAGCCCTAGACTAGCGGGAGTCGAACGGTTCTTC. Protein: CASSPRLAGVERFF.

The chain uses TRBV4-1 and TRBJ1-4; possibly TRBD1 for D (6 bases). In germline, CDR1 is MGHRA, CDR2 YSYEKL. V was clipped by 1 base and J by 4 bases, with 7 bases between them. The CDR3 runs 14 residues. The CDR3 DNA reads TGCGCCAGCAGCCAAGTCAGGGGTAATGAAAAACTGTTTTTT. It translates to CASSQVRGNEKLFF.

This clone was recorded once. The CDR3 sequence is CASSQVLVKGTQYF. In DNA, the CDR3 is TGTGCCAGCAGCCAAGTCCTAGTCAAAGGGACCCAGTACTTC. The J gene is TRBJ2-5, the V gene TRBV3-1 (or the pseudogene TRBV3-2); D is ambiguous. The V end lost 1 base, the J end lost 7 bases, and 13 bases lay between the germline ends. The CDR3 is 14 amino acids. Germline values: CDR1 LGHDT, CDR2 YNNKEL (reference sequence).

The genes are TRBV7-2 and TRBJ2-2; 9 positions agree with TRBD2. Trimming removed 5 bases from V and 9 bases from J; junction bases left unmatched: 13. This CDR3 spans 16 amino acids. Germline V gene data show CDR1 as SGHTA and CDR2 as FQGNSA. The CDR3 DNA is TGTGCCAGCAGCCCGCCGGGGTTAGCGGGAGTCCGGGAGCTGTTTTTT. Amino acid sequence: CASSPPGLAGVRELFF.

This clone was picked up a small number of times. CDR3 sequence reads: CASSDSNSYEQYF. CDR3 nucleotide sequence: TGCGCCAGCAGCGACAGCAACTCCTACGAGCAGTACTTC. The V and J genes are TRBV5-1 and TRBJ2-7; tentatively, D is TRBD1 (5 bases). V lost 4 bases, J lost 0 bases, and 8 bases lay in between. This CDR3 contains 13 residues. CDR1 and CDR2 (germline): SGHRS, YFSETQ.

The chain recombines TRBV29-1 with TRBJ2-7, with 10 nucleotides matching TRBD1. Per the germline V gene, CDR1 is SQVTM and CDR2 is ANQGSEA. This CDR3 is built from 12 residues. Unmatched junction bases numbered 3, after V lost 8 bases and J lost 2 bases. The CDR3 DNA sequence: TGCAGCATCGGGACAGGGGCCTACGAGCAGTACTTC. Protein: CSIGTGAYEQYF.

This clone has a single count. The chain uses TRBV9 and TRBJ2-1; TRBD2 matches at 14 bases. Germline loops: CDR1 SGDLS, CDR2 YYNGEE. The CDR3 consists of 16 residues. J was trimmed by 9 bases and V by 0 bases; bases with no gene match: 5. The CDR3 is CASSVGLAGGLGEQFF. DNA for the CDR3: TGTGCCAGCAGCGTAGGACTAGCGGGAGGGCTTGGTGAGCAGTTCTTC.

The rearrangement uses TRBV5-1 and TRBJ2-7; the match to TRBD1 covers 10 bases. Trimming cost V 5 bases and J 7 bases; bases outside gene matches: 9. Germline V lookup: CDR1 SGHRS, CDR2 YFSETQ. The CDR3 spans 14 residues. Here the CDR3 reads CASSSGQGVLEQYF. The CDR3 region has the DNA TGCGCCAGCAGTTCCGGACAGGGGGTGTTAGAGCAGTACTTC.

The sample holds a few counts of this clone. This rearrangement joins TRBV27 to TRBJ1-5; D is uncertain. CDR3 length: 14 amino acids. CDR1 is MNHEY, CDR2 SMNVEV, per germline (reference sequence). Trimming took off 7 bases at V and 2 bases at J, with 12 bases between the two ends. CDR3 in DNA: TGTGCCAGCACCATCAGTTTTGGCAATCAGCCCCAGCATTTT. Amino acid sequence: CASTISFGNQPQHF.

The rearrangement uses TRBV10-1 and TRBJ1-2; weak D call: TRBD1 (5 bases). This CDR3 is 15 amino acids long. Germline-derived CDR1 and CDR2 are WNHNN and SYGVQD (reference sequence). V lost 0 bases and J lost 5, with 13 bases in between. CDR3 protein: CASSESAGELYGYTF. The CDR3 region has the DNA TGCGCCAGCAGTGAGTCGGCGGGGGAACTATATGGCTACACCTTC.

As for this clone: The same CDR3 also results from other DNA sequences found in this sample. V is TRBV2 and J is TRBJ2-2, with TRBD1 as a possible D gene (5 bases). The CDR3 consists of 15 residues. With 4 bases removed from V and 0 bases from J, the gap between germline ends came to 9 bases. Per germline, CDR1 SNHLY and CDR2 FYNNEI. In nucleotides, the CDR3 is TGTGCCAGCAGTGTACAAGGGGCGAACACCGGGGAGCTGTTTTTT. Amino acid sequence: CASSVQGANTGELFF.

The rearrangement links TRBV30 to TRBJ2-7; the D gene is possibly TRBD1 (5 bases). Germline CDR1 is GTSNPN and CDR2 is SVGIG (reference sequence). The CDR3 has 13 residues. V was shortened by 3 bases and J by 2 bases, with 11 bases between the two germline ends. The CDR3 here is CAWRSSRAYEQYF. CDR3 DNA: TGTGCCTGGAGGAGTAGCAGGGCCTACGAGCAGTACTTC.

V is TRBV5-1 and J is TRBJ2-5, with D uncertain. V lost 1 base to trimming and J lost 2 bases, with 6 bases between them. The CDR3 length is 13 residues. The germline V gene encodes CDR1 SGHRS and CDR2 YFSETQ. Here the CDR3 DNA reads TGCGCCAGCAGCTTGATCAGTCAAGAGACCCAGTACTTC. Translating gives CASSLISQETQYF.

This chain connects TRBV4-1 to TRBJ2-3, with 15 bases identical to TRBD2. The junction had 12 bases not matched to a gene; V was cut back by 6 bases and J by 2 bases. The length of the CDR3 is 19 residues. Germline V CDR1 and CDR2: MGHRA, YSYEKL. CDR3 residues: CASRMGRGTSGRPTDTQYF. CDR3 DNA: TGCGCCAGCAGAATGGGCAGGGGGACTAGCGGGAGGCCCACAGATACGCAGTATTTT.

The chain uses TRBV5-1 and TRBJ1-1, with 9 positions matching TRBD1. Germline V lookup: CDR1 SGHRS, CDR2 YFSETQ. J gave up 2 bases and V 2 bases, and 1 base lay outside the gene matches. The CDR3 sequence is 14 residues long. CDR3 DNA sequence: TGCGCCAGCAGCTTAACAGGGGGCAACACTGAAGCTTTCTTT. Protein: CASSLTGGNTEAFF. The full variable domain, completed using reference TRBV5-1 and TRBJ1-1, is KAGVTQTPRYLIKTRGQQVTLSCSPISGHRSVSWYQQTPGQGLQFLFEYFSETQRNKGNFPGRFSGRQFSNSRSEMNVSTLELGDSALYLCASSLTGGNTEAFFGQGTRLTVV.

The DNA for the CDR3 is TGCGCCAGCAGCCCTAGCGGGAGCGCCTACGAGCAGTACTTC. It encodes CASSPSGSAYEQYF. The rearrangement links TRBV5-1 to TRBJ2-7; TRBD2 matches at 10 bases. After removal of 4 bases from V and 2 bases from J, the junction contained 3 bases not matched to a gene. The CDR3 has 14 residues. CDR1 and CDR2 from the germline V gene are SGHRS and YFSETQ.

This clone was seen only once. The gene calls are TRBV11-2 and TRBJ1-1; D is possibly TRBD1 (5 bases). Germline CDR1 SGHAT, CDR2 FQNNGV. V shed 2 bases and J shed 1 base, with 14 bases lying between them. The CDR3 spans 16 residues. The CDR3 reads CASSLTWGLRNTEAFF. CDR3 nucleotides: TGTGCCAGCAGCTTAACATGGGGACTCCGGAACACTGAAGCTTTCTTT.

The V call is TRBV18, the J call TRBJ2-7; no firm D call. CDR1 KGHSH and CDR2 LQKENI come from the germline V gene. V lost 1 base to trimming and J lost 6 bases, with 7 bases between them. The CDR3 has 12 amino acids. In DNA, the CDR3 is TGTGCCAGCTCACCACGAGTCGGCGAGCAGTACTTC. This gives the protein CASSPRVGEQYF.

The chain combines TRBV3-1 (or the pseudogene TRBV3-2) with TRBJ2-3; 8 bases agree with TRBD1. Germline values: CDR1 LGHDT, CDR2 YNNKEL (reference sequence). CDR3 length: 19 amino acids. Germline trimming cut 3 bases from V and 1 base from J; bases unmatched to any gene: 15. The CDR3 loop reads CASSHATLGQGWGTDTQYF. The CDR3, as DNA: TGTGCCAGCAGCCATGCTACTCTCGGACAGGGATGGGGCACAGATACGCAGTATTTT.

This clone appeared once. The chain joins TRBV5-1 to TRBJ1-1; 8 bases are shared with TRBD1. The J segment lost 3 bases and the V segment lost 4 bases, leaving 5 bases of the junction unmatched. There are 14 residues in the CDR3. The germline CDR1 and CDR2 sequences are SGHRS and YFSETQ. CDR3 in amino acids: CASSHGQGDTEAFF. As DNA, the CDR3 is TGCGCCAGCAGCCACGGACAGGGAGACACTGAAGCTTTCTTT.

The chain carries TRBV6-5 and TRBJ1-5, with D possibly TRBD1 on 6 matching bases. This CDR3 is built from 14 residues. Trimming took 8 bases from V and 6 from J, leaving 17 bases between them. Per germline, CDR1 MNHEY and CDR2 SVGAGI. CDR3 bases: TGTGCCAGCCACAGGGACGTAAAGCGTCAGCCCCAGCATTTT. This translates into CASHRDVKRQPQHF.

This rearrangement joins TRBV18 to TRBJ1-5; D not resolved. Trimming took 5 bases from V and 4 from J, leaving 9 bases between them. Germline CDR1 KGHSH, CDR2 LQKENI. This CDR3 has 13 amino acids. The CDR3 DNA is TGTGCCAGCTCATCCCAGGAAAATCAGCCCCAGCATTTT. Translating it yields CASSSQENQPQHF.

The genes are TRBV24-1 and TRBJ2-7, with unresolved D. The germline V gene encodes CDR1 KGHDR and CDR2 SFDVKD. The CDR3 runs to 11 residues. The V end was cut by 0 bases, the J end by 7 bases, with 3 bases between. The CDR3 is CATSDLSEQYF. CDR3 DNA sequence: TGTGCCACCAGTGATTTGTCGGAGCAGTACTTC.

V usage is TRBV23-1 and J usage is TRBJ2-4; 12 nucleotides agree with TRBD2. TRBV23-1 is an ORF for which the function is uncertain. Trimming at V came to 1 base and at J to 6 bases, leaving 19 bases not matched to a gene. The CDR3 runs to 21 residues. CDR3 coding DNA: TGCGCCAGCAGTCAATGTAGATGGGAGTTGGGTTGGACTAGCGGGGTAAACATTCAGTACTTC. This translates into CASSQCRWELGWTSGVNIQYF.

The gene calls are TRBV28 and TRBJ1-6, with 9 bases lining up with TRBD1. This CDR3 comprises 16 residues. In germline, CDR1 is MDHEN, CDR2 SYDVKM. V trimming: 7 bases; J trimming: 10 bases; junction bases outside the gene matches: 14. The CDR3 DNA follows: TGTGCCAGCACCCCCCCGCCCGGGACAGGGCACTCACCCCTCCACTTT. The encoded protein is CASTPPPGTGHSPLHF.

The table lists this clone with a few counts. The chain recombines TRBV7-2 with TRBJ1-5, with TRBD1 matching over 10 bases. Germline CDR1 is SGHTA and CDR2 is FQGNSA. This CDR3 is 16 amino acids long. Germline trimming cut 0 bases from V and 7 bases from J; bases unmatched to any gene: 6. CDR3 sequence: CASSLAPTGGGQPQHF. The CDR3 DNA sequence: TGTGCCAGCAGCTTAGCTCCGACAGGGGGCGGACAGCCCCAGCATTTT.

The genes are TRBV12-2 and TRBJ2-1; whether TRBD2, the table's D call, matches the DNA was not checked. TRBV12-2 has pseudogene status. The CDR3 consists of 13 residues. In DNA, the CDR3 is TGTGCAAGTCGCTTAGCGGGAGGGTGTGAGCAGTTCTTC. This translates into CASRLAGGCEQFF.

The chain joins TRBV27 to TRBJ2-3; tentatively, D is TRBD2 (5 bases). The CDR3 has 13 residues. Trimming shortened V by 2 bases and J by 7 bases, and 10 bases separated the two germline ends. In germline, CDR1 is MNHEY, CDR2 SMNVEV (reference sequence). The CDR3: CASSLGGSYTQYF. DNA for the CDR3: TGTGCCAGCAGTTTAGGTGGGAGTTATACGCAGTATTTT.